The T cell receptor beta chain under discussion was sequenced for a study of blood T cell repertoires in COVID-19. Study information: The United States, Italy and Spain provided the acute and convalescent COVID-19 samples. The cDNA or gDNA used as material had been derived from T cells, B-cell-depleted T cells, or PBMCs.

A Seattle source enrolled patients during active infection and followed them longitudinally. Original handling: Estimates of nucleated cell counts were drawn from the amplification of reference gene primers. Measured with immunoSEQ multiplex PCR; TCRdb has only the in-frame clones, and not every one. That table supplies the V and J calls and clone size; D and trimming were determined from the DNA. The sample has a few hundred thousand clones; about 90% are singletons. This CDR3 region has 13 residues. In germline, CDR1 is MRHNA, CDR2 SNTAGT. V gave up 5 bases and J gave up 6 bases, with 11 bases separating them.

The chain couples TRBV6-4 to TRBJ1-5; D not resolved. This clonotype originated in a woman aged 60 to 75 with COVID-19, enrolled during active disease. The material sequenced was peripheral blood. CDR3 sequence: CASSRESGQPQHF. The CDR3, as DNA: TGTGCCAGCAGTAGGGAGTCCGGTCAGCCCCAGCATTTT.